The 31 T cell receptor beta chains given below trace back to one sample, sequenced in a study of T cell changes during pregnancy in multiple sclerosis. Produced via immunoSEQ multiplex PCR; TCRdb's table is partial and in-frame only. The table has tens of thousands of clones, around 91% seen once; the top ten hold 0.78%. The sample in question was CD4+ T cells from peripheral blood mononuclear cells, obtained before pregnancy. These receptor sequences come from a female donor with multiple sclerosis, enrolled in a pregnancy study.

V and J are TRBV5-4 and TRBJ2-2, with TRBD1 matching 7 bases. Germline-derived CDR1 and CDR2 are SGHNT and YYREEE (reference sequence). The V gene end was trimmed by 4 bases and the J gene end by 3 bases; junction bases not matched to a gene: 6. CDR3 length equals 15 residues. CDR3 protein: CASSRDSRDTGELFF. DNA of the CDR3: TGTGCCAGCAGCCGGGACAGTCGGGACACCGGGGAGCTGTTTTTT.

The table lists this clone with a few counts. The genes are TRBV5-1 and TRBJ2-7; TRBD2 is a possible D gene (5 bases). Looked up from germline, CDR1 is SGHRS and CDR2 is YFSETQ. V lost 0 bases to trimming and J lost 2 bases, with 9 bases between them. The CDR3 loop spans 14 amino acids. The CDR3 loop is CASSLGGSAYEQYF. The CDR3 DNA reads as TGCGCCAGCAGCTTGGGCGGGTCCGCCTACGAGCAGTACTTC.

This chain joins TRBV28 and TRBJ2-3; 11 bases agree with TRBD1. Germline V gene sequence: CDR1 MDHEN, CDR2 SYDVKM. The junction had 4 bases not matched to a gene; V was cut back by 6 bases and J by 2 bases. The CDR3 extends over 15 amino acids. The CDR3 reads CASREDRGLTDTQYF. CDR3 DNA: TGTGCCAGCAGGGAGGACAGGGGGCTCACAGATACGCAGTATTTT.

This chain uses TRBV27 with TRBJ2-5, with TRBD2 matching over 15 bases. There are 19 residues in the CDR3. Germline CDR1 reads MNHEY; CDR2 reads SMNVEV (reference sequence). J was trimmed by 2 bases and V by 2 bases; bases with no gene match: 9. CDR3 residues: CASSLRRTSGRVIQETQYF. CDR3 in DNA: TGTGCCAGCAGTTTAAGGAGGACTAGCGGGAGGGTAATACAAGAGACCCAGTACTTC.

The J gene is TRBJ2-5, the V gene TRBV5-6; possibly TRBD1 for D (5 bases). V shed 5 bases and J shed 4 bases, with 15 bases lying between them. The CDR3 totals 14 residues. Germline CDR1 reads SGHDT; CDR2 reads YYEEEE. CDR3 sequence: CASRTGVVGETQYF. The CDR3, as DNA: TGTGCCAGCAGAACAGGAGTAGTGGGAGAGACCCAGTACTTC.

CDR3 nucleotides: TGTGCCTGGACTGACGGAGCCACAGATACGCAGTATTTT. Translation: CAWTDGATDTQYF. The chain employs TRBV30 and TRBJ2-3; D is unresolved. Germline loops: CDR1 GTSNPN, CDR2 SVGIG (reference sequence). V lost 4 bases and J 2 bases, leaving 10 bases between the germline ends. The CDR3 sequence is 13 residues long.

In DNA form, the CDR3 reads TGCAGCGTTGAAGAAGGAGGGATCGGGGAGCTGTTTTTT. The encoded protein is CSVEEGGIGELFF. This sequence joins TRBV29-1 and TRBJ2-2, with D possibly matching TRBD2 (6 bases). This CDR3 has 13 residues. Trimming took 0 bases from V and 7 from J, leaving 9 bases between them. Germline V gene sequence: CDR1 SQVTM, CDR2 ANQGSEA.

The genes are TRBV5-1 and TRBJ1-2; D not certain. The CDR3 length is 14 residues. The germline V gene encodes CDR1 SGHRS and CDR2 YFSETQ. The V gene lost 4 bases and the J gene lost 6 bases, with 16 bases spanning the gap. The CDR3 protein is CASSEKSGSDGYTF. The CDR3 DNA sequence: TGCGCCAGCAGCGAAAAATCCGGGTCAGATGGCTACACCTTC.

The chain couples TRBV6-4 to TRBJ1-5, with a tentative D call TRBD1 (6 bases). The CDR3 consists of 15 residues. From germline, CDR1 is MRHNA and CDR2 SNTAGT. The V end lost 4 bases, the J end lost 0 bases, and 10 bases lay between the germline ends. CDR3 in DNA: TGTGCCAGCAGTGTCTCAGGGGATAGCAATCAGCCCCAGCATTTT. Protein product: CASSVSGDSNQPQHF.

The chain combines TRBV28 with TRBJ1-1, with D uncertain. CDR1 MDHEN and CDR2 SYDVKM come from the germline V gene. Between the trimmed V and J ends, which lost 3 bases and 1 base, there was a span of 9 bases. The CDR3 sequence is 14 residues long. The CDR3 is CASSLTNWNTEAFF. The DNA for the CDR3 is TGTGCCAGCAGTTTGACTAACTGGAACACTGAAGCTTTCTTT.

This chain uses TRBV30 with TRBJ2-1, with 10 bases lining up with TRBD2. Germline-derived CDR1 and CDR2 are GTSNPN and SVGIG (reference sequence). Trimming at V came to 5 bases and at J to 8 bases, leaving 18 bases not matched to a gene. CDR3 length: 17 residues. Here the CDR3 DNA reads TGTGCCTGGGCTGTGGGAATAGCGGGAGGTGGGAGGGATGAGCAGTTCTTC. It is translated as CAWAVGIAGGGRDEQFF.

The chain recombines TRBV19 with TRBJ1-5; unclear D gene. Trimming cost V 6 bases and J 1 base, with 13 bases left between them. Germline CDR1 LNHDA, CDR2 SQIVND (reference sequence). The CDR3 runs 15 residues. DNA for the CDR3: TGTGCCAGTAGAGCATCCCGAGGGAGCAATCAGCCCCAGCATTTT. As protein: CASRASRGSNQPQHF.

The chain uses TRBV19 and TRBJ2-1, with TRBD2 matching 11 bases. The CDR3 loop spans 15 amino acids. The V and J ends lost 2 bases and 9 bases, in that order; junction bases with no gene match: 6. CDR1 is LNHDA, CDR2 SQIVND, per germline (reference sequence). In DNA form, the CDR3 reads TGTGCCAGTAGTATAATAGCGGGAGGGCGAGTTGAGCAGTTCTTC. Its protein is CASSIIAGGRVEQFF. Supplemented by reference TRBV19 and TRBJ2-1, the full variable domain reads DGGITQSPKYLFRKEGQNVTLSCEQNLNHDAMYWYRQDPGQGLRLIYYSQIVNDFQKGDIAEGYSVSREKKESFPLTVTSAQKNPTAFYLCASSIIAGGRVEQFFGPGTRLTVL.

The chain uses TRBV28 and TRBJ2-5; possibly TRBD2 for D (5 bases). Germline values: CDR1 MDHEN, CDR2 SYDVKM. The CDR3 consists of 15 residues. Trimming took 6 bases from V and 11 from J, leaving 25 bases between them. The CDR3 DNA follows: TGTGCCAGCAGCCACTCAGGACTCCCCTTTGGGGAGCAGTACTTC. Translated, it gives CASSHSGLPFGEQYF.

J is TRBJ2-7 and V is TRBV6-6; 7 positions match TRBD1. V dropped 7 bases and J dropped 1; count of bases not matched to a gene: 7. Germline V lookup: CDR1 MNHNY, CDR2 SVGAGI (reference sequence). This CDR3 contains 14 residues. CDR3 sequence reads: CASIYGGQSYEQYF. The DNA of the CDR3 is TGTGCCAGCATCTATGGGGGACAGTCCTACGAGCAGTACTTC.

The rearrangement joins TRBV7-6 to TRBJ2-2, with TRBD1 identical over 8 bases. With V trimmed by 1 base and J by 7 bases, 11 bases remained unmatched. The length of the CDR3 is 17 residues. Germline V lookup: CDR1 SGHVS, CDR2 FNYEAQ. DNA of the CDR3: TGTGCCAGCAGCTTAGTCCCCAGGACAGGGTTTAACGGGGAGCTGTTTTTT. It yields the protein CASSLVPRTGFNGELFF.

The chain uses TRBV19 and TRBJ1-5; no definite D call. Trimming pared 5 bases from V and 0 bases from J, leaving 17 bases between. CDR1 and CDR2 from the germline V gene are LNHDA and SQIVND (reference sequence). The length of the CDR3 is 17 residues. CDR3 bases: TGTGCCAGTAGTCCCTCAGTCGGAGGCCTTAGCAATCAGCCCCAGCATTTT. This codes for CASSPSVGGLSNQPQHF.

This chain uses TRBV6-4 with TRBJ2-5, with D perhaps TRBD1 (6 bases). The CDR3 loop spans 13 amino acids. Trimming took off 6 bases at V and 5 bases at J, with 13 bases between the two ends. Germline V CDR1 and CDR2: MRHNA, SNTAGT. The CDR3 DNA reads TGTGCCAGCAGCCTTGATCAGGGGGAGACCCAGTACTTC. It codes for CASSLDQGETQYF.

The rearrangement joins TRBV7-8 to TRBJ2-2; 8 nucleotides line up with TRBD2. Trimming removed 5 bases from V and 9 bases from J; junction bases left unmatched: 8. Germline loops: CDR1 SGHVS, CDR2 FQNEAQ. The CDR3 loop spans 14 amino acids. CDR3 DNA: TGTGCCAGCAGCGCCGGGGGGGGCCCGCGGGAGCTGTTTTTT. Protein: CASSAGGGPRELFF. The variable domain in full, with the rest retrieved from reference TRBV7-8 and TRBJ2-2, is GAGVSQSPRYKVAKRGQDVALRCDPISGHVSLFWYQQALGQGPEFLTYFQNEAQLDKSGLPSDRFFAERPEGSVSTLKIQRTQQEDSAVYLCASSAGGGPRELFFGEGSRLTVL.

The V gene is TRBV5-1, the J gene TRBJ1-2; TRBD1 matches 7 bases. With V trimmed by 4 bases and J by 5 bases, 5 bases remained unmatched. Per the germline V gene, CDR1 is SGHRS and CDR2 is YFSETQ. The CDR3 consists of 13 residues. The CDR3 DNA is TGCGCCAGCAGCGGGGGACAGAGGTATGGCTACACCTTC. This codes for CASSGGQRYGYTF.

This clone was detected once. The genes are TRBV5-1 and TRBJ2-7, with TRBD1 matching 9 bases. Per germline, CDR1 SGHRS and CDR2 YFSETQ. The V gene end was trimmed by 0 bases and the J gene end by 5 bases; junction bases not matched to a gene: 15. The CDR3 is 18 residues long. The CDR3 loop is CASSLARGPGTGSNEQYF. Here the CDR3 DNA reads TGCGCCAGCAGCTTGGCCCGTGGTCCCGGGACAGGGAGCAACGAGCAGTACTTC.

The J gene is TRBJ2-7, the V gene TRBV29-1, with 7 bases fitting TRBD1. V lost 6 bases to trimming and J lost 10 bases; unmatched junction nucleotides: 9. This CDR3 region has 11 residues. Germline CDR1 reads SQVTM; CDR2 reads ANQGSEA. The CDR3 loop is CSVLTGADQYF. The CDR3 DNA follows: TGCAGCGTCTTAACAGGGGCTGACCAGTACTTC.

This rearrangement joins TRBV7-2 to TRBJ2-4; the match to TRBD2 covers 12 bases. Germline CDR1 is SGHTA and CDR2 is FQGNSA. With 2 bases clipped from V and 0 bases from J, the junction kept 2 bases outside the gene matches. The CDR3 has 17 amino acids. In DNA form, the CDR3 reads TGTGCCAGCAGCTTAAGGACTAGCGGGGTAGCCAAAAACATTCAGTACTTC. Its protein product is CASSLRTSGVAKNIQYF.

Of note for this clone: Germline is not matched at one junction end, which may reflect a read error. The chain uses TRBV28 and TRBJ2-1; TRBD1 might be the D (6 bases). Germline lookup yields CDR1 MDHEN and CDR2 SYDVKM. This CDR3 contains 12 residues. This CDR3 is CASSLLQGILLF. CDR3 coding DNA: TGTGCCAGCAGTTTATTACAGGGTATTCTTCTCTTC.

The genes are TRBV28 and TRBJ1-6; 7 bases match TRBD1. This CDR3 has 15 amino acids. CDR1 MDHEN and CDR2 SYDVKM come from the germline V gene. J lost 10 bases, V lost 1 base, and 7 bases had no gene match. CDR3 sequence: CASSLLEQGRSPLHF. The CDR3 DNA sequence: TGTGCCAGCAGTTTATTGGAACAGGGGCGGTCACCCCTCCACTTT.

The rearrangement links TRBV28 to TRBJ1-2, with D perhaps matching TRBD1 (5 bases). CDR3 length equals 14 residues. V lost 0 bases and J lost 1, with 6 bases in between. Germline CDR1 and CDR2: MDHEN and SYDVKM. The CDR3 is CASSLWQGNYGYTF. DNA of the CDR3: TGTGCCAGCAGTTTATGGCAGGGTAACTATGGCTACACCTTC.

The rearrangement uses TRBV21-1 and TRBJ1-4. TRBV21-1 is reported as a pseudogene. The CDR3 has 17 residues. The CDR3, as DNA: TGTGCCAGCAGCAAAGTCGGGAGTAATGCAACTAATGAAAAACTGTTTTTT. Protein product: CASSKVGSNATNEKLFF.

The V call is TRBV6-6, the J call TRBJ1-2; unclear D gene. Germline CDR1 and CDR2: MNHNY and SVGAGI (reference sequence). The V end was cut by 7 bases, the J end by 5 bases, with 23 bases between. This CDR3 spans 16 amino acids. CDR3 sequence reads: CASITSQPAGPYGYTF. In DNA form, the CDR3 reads TGTGCCAGCATTACGAGTCAGCCGGCGGGCCCGTATGGCTACACCTTC.

The CDR3, as DNA: TGTGCCAGCAGCCAAGAGGGTGGCTCCCCGATGAGGGACATTCAGTACTTC. Translated, it gives CASSQEGGSPMRDIQYF. This rearrangement joins TRBV14 to TRBJ2-4; the D gene is possibly TRBD2 (5 bases). The CDR3 is 17 amino acids. Germline CDR1 is SGHDN and CDR2 is FVKESK. V lost 0 bases, J lost 8 bases, and 20 bases lay in between. Full variable domain (missing parts from reference TRBV14 and TRBJ2-4): EAGVTQFPSHSVIEKGQTVTLRCDPISGHDNLYWYRRVMGKEIKFLLHFVKESKQDESGMPNNRFLAERTGGTYSTLKVQPAELEDSGVYFCASSQEGGSPMRDIQYFGAGTRLSVL.

This clone has a single count. This chain joins TRBV28 and TRBJ2-1; 9 positions match TRBD2. After removal of 8 bases from V and 5 bases from J, the junction contained 7 bases not matched to a gene. The CDR3 is 14 amino acids. Looked up from germline, CDR1 is MDHEN and CDR2 is SYDVKM. In nucleotides, the CDR3 is TGTGCCAGCGGGGGACTAGCTAGCAACAATGAGCAGTTCTTC. Its translation is CASGGLASNNEQFF. Drawing the rest from reference TRBV28 and TRBJ2-1, the complete variable domain is DVKVTQSSRYLVKRTGEKVFLECVQDMDHENMFWYRQDPGLGLRLIYFSYDVKMKEKGDIPEGYSVSREKKERFSLILESASTNQTSMYLCASGGLASNNEQFFGPGTRLTVL.

The V and J genes are TRBV2 and TRBJ1-1, with 7 bases lining up with TRBD1. Germline CDR1 reads SNHLY; CDR2 reads FYNNEI. V lost 7 bases and J lost 3; bases outside the gene matches: 11. The length of the CDR3 is 15 residues. In DNA, the CDR3 is TGTGCCAGCAAACGGGACTCAGGGGGATACACTGAAGCTTTCTTT. This gives the protein CASKRDSGGYTEAFF. The full variable domain, with the rest looked up from reference TRBV2 and TRBJ1-1, is EPEVTQTPSHQVTQMGQEVILRCVPISNHLYFYWYRQILGQKVEFLVSFYNNEISEKSEIFDDQFSVERPDGSNFTLKIRSTKLEDSAMYFCASKRDSGGYTEAFFGQGTRLTVV.